This T cell receptor (beta chain) stems from a study of T cells after yellow fever vaccination. Across the study: The fractions with low cell numbers were processed using SMART-Seq v4 Ultra Low Input. Study results and limitations: Repertoires sorted by FACS could include abundant clonotypes that are contaminants from the bulk population. Peaking on day 5 versus 15, the secondary response was faster but weaker.

The CDR3 spans 13 residues. V was pared by 7 bases and J by 6 bases, with 4 bases of the junction left unmatched. The authors made TCR cDNA by 5'RACE template switching, adding a universal primer site and UMIs. Using its own MiXCR run on the 5' RACE reads, TCRdb lists one record per CDR3 protein. The sample yields fewer than 400,000 distinct CDR3 sequences, under 7.5% seen once. This clonotype was recorded a few times. Its antigen remains unidentified. The rearrangement uses TRBV12-3 or TRBV12-4 and TRBJ2-7, with 12 positions matching TRBD1. This clonotype was sampled from a man younger than 40 who received the YFV17D yellow fever vaccine. The sequences come from PBMCs, collected 5 days after the yellow fever booster vaccination. CDR3 in amino acids: CASMGQGAGEQYF. The CDR3 DNA reads TGTGCCAGCATGGGACAGGGGGCGGGCGAGCAGTACTTC.